This TCR beta chain was captured by sequencing in a study of a mutant IDH1 vaccine in newly diagnosed glioma. With regard to this clone: What it binds is unknown.

The time point denotes: week 35, safety follow-up. One vaccine dose held 300 ug of mutant IDH1 20-mer peptide and came with topical imiquimod. Data came from immunoSEQ multiplex PCR; TCRdb stores just in-frame clones and leaves some out. Among about 50,000 clones listed, approximately 92% were seen once. In germline, CDR1 is SGHNT, CDR2 YYREEE (reference sequence). This CDR3 comprises 12 residues. Trimming removed 2 bases at V and 5 bases at J, with 7 bases between. Study findings and constraints: Altogether, about 95% of patients exhibited vaccine-induced immune responses. No link was apparently found between pseudoprogression and changes in top peripheral T cell clonotypes.

Material: PBMCs, obtained from a glioma patient whose treatment included an IDH1 peptide vaccine. The chain uses TRBV5-4 and TRBJ2-5; D is unclear. The TCR comes from a man aged 45-65 years with glioma. CDR3 nucleotide sequence: TGTGCCAGCAGCTTTGCCAGCGAGACCCAGTACTTC. Translating it yields CASSFASETQYF.